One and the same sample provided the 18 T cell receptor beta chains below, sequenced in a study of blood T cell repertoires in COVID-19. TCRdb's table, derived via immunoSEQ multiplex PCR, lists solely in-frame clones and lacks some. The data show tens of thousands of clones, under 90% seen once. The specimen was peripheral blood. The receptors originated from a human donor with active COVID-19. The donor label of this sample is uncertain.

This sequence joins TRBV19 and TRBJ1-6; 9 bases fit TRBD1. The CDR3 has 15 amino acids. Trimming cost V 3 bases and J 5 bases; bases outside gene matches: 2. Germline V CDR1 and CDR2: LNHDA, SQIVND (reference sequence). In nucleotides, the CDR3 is TGTGCCAGTAGTATGGACAGGGGAGATAATTCACCCCTCCACTTT. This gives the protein CASSMDRGDNSPLHF. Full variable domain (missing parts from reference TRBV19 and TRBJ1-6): DGGITQSPKYLFRKEGQNVTLSCEQNLNHDAMYWYRQDPGQGLRLIYYSQIVNDFQKGDIAEGYSVSREKKESFPLTVTSAQKNPTAFYLCASSMDRGDNSPLHFGNGTRLTVT.

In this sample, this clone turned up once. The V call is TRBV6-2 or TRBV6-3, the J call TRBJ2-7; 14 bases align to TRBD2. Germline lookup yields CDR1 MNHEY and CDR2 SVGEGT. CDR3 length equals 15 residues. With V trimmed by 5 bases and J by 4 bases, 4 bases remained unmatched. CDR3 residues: CASSLGTSGGYEQYF. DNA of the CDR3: TGTGCCAGCAGTCTCGGGACTAGCGGGGGTTACGAGCAGTACTTC.

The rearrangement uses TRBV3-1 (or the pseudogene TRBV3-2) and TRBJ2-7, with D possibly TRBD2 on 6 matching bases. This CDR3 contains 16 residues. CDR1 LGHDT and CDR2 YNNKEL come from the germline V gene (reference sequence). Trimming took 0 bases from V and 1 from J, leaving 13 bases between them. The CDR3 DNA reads TGTGCCAGCAGCCAAGATTGGAGGGTCGGATCCTACGAGCAGTACTTC. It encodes CASSQDWRVGSYEQYF.

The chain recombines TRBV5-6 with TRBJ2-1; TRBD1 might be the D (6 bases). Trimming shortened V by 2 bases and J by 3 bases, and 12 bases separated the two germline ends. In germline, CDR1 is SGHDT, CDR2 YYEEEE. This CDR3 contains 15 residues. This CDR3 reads CASSFSNRDYNEQFF. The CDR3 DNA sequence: TGTGCCAGCAGCTTCTCGAACAGGGACTACAATGAGCAGTTCTTC.

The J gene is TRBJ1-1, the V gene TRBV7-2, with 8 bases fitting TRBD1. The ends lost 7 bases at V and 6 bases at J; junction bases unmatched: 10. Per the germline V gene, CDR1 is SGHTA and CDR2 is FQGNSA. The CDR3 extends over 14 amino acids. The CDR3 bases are TGTGCCAGCACCGACAGGGGTTGGAGCGCTGAAGCTTTCTTT. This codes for CASTDRGWSAEAFF.

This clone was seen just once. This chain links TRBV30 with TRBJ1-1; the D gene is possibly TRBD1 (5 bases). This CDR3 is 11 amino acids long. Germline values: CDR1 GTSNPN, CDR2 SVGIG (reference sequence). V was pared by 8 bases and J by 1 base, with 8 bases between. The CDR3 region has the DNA TGTGCCGGAACAGGGAACACTGAAGCTTTCTTT. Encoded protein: CAGTGNTEAFF.

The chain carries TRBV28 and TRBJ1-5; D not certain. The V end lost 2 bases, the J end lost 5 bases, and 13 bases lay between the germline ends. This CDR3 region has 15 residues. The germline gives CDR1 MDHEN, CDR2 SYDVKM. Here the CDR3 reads CASSLRRYSDQPQHF. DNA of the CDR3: TGTGCCAGCAGTTTAAGGCGGTACTCGGATCAGCCCCAGCATTTT.

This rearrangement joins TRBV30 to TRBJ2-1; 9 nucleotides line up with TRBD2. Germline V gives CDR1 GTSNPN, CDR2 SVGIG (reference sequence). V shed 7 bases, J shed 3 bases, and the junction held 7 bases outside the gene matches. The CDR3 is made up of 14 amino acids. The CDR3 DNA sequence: TGTGCCTCTCGGAGTAGCGGGGGCTACAATGAGCAGTTCTTC. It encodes CASRSSGGYNEQFF.

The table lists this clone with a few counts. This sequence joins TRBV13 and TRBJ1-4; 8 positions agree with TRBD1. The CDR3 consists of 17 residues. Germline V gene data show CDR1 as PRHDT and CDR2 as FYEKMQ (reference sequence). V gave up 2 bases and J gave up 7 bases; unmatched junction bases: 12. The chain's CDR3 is CASSLLPGGRRGEKLFF. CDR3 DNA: TGTGCCAGCAGCTTACTACCAGGGGGCAGAAGGGGTGAAAAACTGTTTTTT.

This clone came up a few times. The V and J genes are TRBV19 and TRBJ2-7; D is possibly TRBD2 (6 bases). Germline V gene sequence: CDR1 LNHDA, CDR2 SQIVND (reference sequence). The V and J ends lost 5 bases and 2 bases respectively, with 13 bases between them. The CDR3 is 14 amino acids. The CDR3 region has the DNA TGTGCCAGTAGTGGCTCCGGGAGTCCCTACGAGCAGTACTTC. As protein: CASSGSGSPYEQYF.

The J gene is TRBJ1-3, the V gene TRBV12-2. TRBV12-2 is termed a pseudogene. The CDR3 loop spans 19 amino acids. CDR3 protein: CASRFKDFSTLFSGNTIYF. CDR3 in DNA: TGTGCAAGTCGCTTCAAGGACTTTTCTACCCTCTTCTCTGGAAACACCATATATTTT.

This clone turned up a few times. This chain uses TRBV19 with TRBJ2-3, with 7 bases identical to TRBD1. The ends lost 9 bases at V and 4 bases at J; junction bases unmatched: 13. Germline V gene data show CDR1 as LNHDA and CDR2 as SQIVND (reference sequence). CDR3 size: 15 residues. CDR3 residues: CASKRYRGEADTQYF. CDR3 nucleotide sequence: TGTGCCAGCAAGCGGTACAGGGGCGAGGCAGATACGCAGTATTTT.

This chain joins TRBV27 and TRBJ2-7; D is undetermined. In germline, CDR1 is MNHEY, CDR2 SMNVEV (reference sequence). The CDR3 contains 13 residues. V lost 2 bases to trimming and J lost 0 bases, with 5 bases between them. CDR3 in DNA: TGTGCCAGCAGTTTACTGAGCTCCTACGAGCAGTACTTC. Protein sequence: CASSLLSSYEQYF.

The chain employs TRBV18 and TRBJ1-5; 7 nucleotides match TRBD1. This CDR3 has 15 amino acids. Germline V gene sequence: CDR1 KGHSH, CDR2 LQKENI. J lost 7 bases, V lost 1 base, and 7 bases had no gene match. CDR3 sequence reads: CASSPQTGRGQPQHF. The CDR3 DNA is TGTGCCAGCTCACCACAGACAGGGCGAGGGCAGCCCCAGCATTTT. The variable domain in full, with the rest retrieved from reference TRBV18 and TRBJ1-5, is NAGVMQNPRHLVRRRGQEARLRCSPMKGHSHVYWYRQLPEEGLKFMVYLQKENIIDESGMPKERFSAEFPKEGPSILRIQQVVRGDSAAYFCASSPQTGRGQPQHFGDGTRLSIL.

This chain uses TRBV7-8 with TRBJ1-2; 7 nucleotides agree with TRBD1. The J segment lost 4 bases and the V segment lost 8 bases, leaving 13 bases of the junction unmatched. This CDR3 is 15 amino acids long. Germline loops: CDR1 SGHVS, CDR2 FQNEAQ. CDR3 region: CASGYPNRGSYGYTF. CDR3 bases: TGTGCCAGCGGTTACCCTAACAGGGGCTCCTATGGCTACACCTTC.

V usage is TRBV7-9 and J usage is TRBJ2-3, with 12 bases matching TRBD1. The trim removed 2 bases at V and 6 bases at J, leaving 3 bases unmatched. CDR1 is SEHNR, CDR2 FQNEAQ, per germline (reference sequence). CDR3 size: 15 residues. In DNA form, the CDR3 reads TGTGCCAGCAGCTTAACGGGACAGGGGGCCGATACGCAGTATTTT. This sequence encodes CASSLTGQGADTQYF.

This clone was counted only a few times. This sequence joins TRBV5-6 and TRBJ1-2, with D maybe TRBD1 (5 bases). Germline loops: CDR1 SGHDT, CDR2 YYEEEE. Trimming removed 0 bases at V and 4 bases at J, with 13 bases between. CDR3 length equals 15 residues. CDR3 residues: CASSLVGRVSYGYTF. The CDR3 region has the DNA TGTGCCAGCAGCTTGGTTGGCAGGGTATCCTATGGCTACACCTTC.

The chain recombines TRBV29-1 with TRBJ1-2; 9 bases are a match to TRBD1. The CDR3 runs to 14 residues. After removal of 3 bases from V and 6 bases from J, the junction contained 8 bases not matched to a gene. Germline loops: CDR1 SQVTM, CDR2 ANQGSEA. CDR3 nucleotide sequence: TGCAGCGTTGACCCTGGGACAGGGAGGAATGGCTACACCTTC. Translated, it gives CSVDPGTGRNGYTF.